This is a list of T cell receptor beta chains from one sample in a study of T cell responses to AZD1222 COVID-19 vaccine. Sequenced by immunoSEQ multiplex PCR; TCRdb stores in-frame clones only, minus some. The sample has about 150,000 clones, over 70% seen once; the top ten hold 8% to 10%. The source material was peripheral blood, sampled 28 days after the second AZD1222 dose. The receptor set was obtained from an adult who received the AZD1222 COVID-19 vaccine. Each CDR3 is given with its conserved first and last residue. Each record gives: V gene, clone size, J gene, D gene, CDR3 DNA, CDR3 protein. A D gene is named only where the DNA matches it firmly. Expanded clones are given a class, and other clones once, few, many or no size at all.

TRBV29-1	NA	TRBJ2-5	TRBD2	TGCAGCGTTGATTTGCTAGCGGGAGAGACCCAGTACTTC	CSVDLLAGETQYF
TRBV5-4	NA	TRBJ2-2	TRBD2	TGTGCCAGCAGTTTGGCGGCTAGCGGAGCCACCGGGGAGCTGTTTTTT	CASSLAASGATGELFF
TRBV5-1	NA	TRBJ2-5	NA	TGCGCCAGCAGCTTGTTGTTAGATGGGGAGACCCAGTACTTC	CASSLLLDGETQYF
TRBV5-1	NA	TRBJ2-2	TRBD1	TGCGCCAGCAGCTTGGCCGGACAGGGGAACACCGGGGAGCTGTTTTTT	CASSLAGQGNTGELFF
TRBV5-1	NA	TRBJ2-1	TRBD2	TGCGCCAGCAGAAGGACTAGCGGGAGTGATGAGCAGTTCTTC	CASRRTSGSDEQFF
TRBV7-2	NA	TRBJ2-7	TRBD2	TGTGCCAGCAGCCCTAGCGGGAGTTACTACGAGCAGTACTTC	CASSPSGSYYEQYF
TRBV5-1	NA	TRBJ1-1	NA	TGCGCCAGCAGCTTGGCATCCTTGAACACTGAAGCTTTCTTT	CASSLASLNTEAFF
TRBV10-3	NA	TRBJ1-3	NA	TGTGCCAACAGGGACCCCATGTACTCTGGAAACACCATATATTTT	CANRDPMYSGNTIYF
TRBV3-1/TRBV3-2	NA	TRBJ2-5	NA	TGTGCCAGCAGCCAAGATTCGGGAAAGACCCAGTACTTC	CASSQDSGKTQYF
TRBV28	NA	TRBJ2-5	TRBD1	TGTGCCAGCAGTGAAAACAGGGGTGGGAAAGAGACCCAGTACTTC	CASSENRGGKETQYF
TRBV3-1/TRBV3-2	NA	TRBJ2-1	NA	TGTGCCAGCAGCCAAGGGAATACTGAGCAGTTCTTC	CASSQGNTEQFF
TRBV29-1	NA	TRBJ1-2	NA	TGCAGCGTTGAAGGTGATGGGGCCGGGGACTATGGCTACACCTTC	CSVEGDGAGDYGYTF
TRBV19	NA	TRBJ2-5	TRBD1	TGTGCCAGTAGTAAAAGGGACAGGGGGCTCGAGGAGACCCAGTACTTC	CASSKRDRGLEETQYF
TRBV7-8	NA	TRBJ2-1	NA	TGTGCCAGCAGCTTAGCTGAGGGCGGTCACAATGAGCAGTTCTTC	CASSLAEGGHNEQFF
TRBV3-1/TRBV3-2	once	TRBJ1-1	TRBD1	TGTGCCAGCAGCCTTCAGGGGGCGCGCACTGAAGCTTTCTTT	CASSLQGARTEAFF
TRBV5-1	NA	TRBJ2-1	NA	TGCGCCAGCAGCCCGGACGGGATCTCCTACAATGAGCAGTTCTTC	CASSPDGISYNEQFF
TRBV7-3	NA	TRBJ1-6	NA	TGTGCCAGCGGGATATCAGGGTACCATAATTCACCCCTCCACTTT	CASGISGYHNSPLHF
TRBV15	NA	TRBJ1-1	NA	TGTGCCACCAGCAGAGATACTACGGGGCCAGCTTTCTTT	CATSRDTTGPAFF